This T cell receptor (beta chain) derives from a study of CD8 T cells in ankylosing spondylitis. Germline assignment: CDR1 SGHRS and CDR2 YFSETQ. This CDR3 spans 15 amino acids. V was trimmed by 3 bases and J by 5 bases, leaving 17 bases between them. In its sample, this clonotype was seen many times. Using its own MiXCR run on the 5' RACE reads, TCRdb lists one record per CDR3 protein. The sample includes roughly 150,000 distinct CDR3 sequences, 7.3% seen only once; the top ten take over 10%. The sequence was obtained from a female donor with ankylosing spondylitis or in good health (not recorded which). What was sequenced was blood, either unsorted or a sorted T cell fraction (not recorded which). The chain couples TRBV5-1 to TRBJ1-1; unclear D gene. CDR3 sequence reads: CASSYNSGSGTEAFF. Here the CDR3 DNA reads TGCGCCAGCAGCTACAATTCGGGTTCAGGAACTGAAGCTTTCTTT. The full variable domain, completed using reference TRBV5-1 and TRBJ1-1, is KAGVTQTPRYLIKTRGQQVTLSCSPISGHRSVSWYQQTPGQGLQFLFEYFSETQRNKGNFPGRFSGRQFSNSRSEMNVSTLELGDSALYLCASSYNSGSGTEAFFGQGTRLTVV.